Listed below are T cell receptor beta chains from one sample, sequenced in a study of T cell responses to AZD1222 COVID-19 vaccine. Profiling relied on immunoSEQ multiplex PCR, and the TCRdb table lists in-frame clones only, not all of them. The repertoire has approximately 120,000 clones, 88% of them found once; the top ten carry about 13%. The specimen comprised peripheral blood, sampled on day 0 of MenACWY control vaccination. The receptors here all came from an adult in good health. Both conserved end residues are part of each CDR3. The order of the fields is CDR3 protein, CDR3 DNA, J gene, V gene, D gene, clone size. D genes are given only for firm matches. Clone size, where shown, is once, few, many, or a class for clones that have expanded.

cdr3_aa: CASSYSAVQETQYF; cdr3_nt: TGTGCCAGCAGTTACAGTGCGGTTCAAGAGACCCAGTACTTC; j_call: TRBJ2-5; v_call: TRBV6-5; d_call: NA; clone_size: NA
cdr3_aa: CASRPSSTSGRIQDTQYF; cdr3_nt: TGTGCCAGCAGACCCTCCTCGACTAGCGGGAGGATCCAAGATACGCAGTATTTT; j_call: TRBJ2-3; v_call: TRBV27; d_call: TRBD2; clone_size: NA
cdr3_aa: CASSLWDRNNEQFF; cdr3_nt: TGCGCCAGCAGCTTGTGGGACAGAAACAATGAGCAGTTCTTC; j_call: TRBJ2-1; v_call: TRBV5-1; d_call: TRBD1; clone_size: NA
cdr3_aa: CASSYSAGYAEQFF; cdr3_nt: TGTGCCAGCAGCTACTCGGCAGGGTATGCTGAGCAGTTCTTC; j_call: TRBJ2-1; v_call: TRBV13; d_call: NA; clone_size: once
cdr3_aa: CASGFRQPQHF; cdr3_nt: TGTGCTAGTGGTTTTCGTCAGCCCCAGCATTTT; j_call: TRBJ1-5; v_call: TRBV12-5; d_call: NA; clone_size: NA
cdr3_aa: CASSLSIPGPDNEQFF; cdr3_nt: TGTGCCAGCAGCTTAAGTATCCCCGGGCCGGACAATGAGCAGTTCTTC; j_call: TRBJ2-1; v_call: TRBV7-9; d_call: NA; clone_size: NA
cdr3_aa: CASGSRGGYGNTIYF; cdr3_nt: TGTGCCAGCGGCTCCAGGGGAGGGTACGGAAACACCATATATTTT; j_call: TRBJ1-3; v_call: TRBV7-2; d_call: NA; clone_size: NA
cdr3_aa: CASSLGVRGGYTF; cdr3_nt: TGTGCCAGCAGTTTAGGGGTGCGGGGTGGCTACACCTTC; j_call: TRBJ1-2; v_call: TRBV28; d_call: NA; clone_size: NA
cdr3_aa: CASIWAQGANSPLHF; cdr3_nt: TGTGCCAGCATATGGGCCCAGGGGGCCAATTCACCCCTCCACTTT; j_call: TRBJ1-6; v_call: TRBV28; d_call: TRBD1; clone_size: NA
cdr3_aa: CASSPRGGLETQYF; cdr3_nt: TGTGCCAGCAGCCCCAGGGGAGGGTTGGAGACCCAGTACTTC; j_call: TRBJ2-5; v_call: TRBV28; d_call: NA; clone_size: NA
cdr3_aa: CASSQGVGTGTEKLFF; cdr3_nt: TGCGCCAGCAGCCAAGGTGTTGGGACAGGGACCGAAAAACTGTTTTTT; j_call: TRBJ1-4; v_call: TRBV4-3; d_call: TRBD1; clone_size: few
cdr3_aa: CASSSKGREAYGRRFF; cdr3_nt: TGTGCCAGCAGCTCGAAGGGACGGGAGGCATACGGGCGGCGGTTCTTC; j_call: TRBJ2-1; v_call: TRBV7-2; d_call: TRBD2; clone_size: NA
cdr3_aa: CASSSRGGNQPQHF; cdr3_nt: TGTGCCAGCAGCTCCAGGGGAGGCAATCAGCCCCAGCATTTT; j_call: TRBJ1-5; v_call: TRBV28; d_call: NA; clone_size: NA
cdr3_aa: CASSLGIINEQFF; cdr3_nt: TGTGCCAGCAGCTTAGGTATTATCAATGAGCAGTTCTTC; j_call: TRBJ2-1; v_call: TRBV7-9; d_call: NA; clone_size: NA
cdr3_aa: CASSVSSGTTVGEQYF; cdr3_nt: TGTGCCAGCAGCGTGTCTAGCGGGACCACGGTAGGCGAGCAGTACTTC; j_call: TRBJ2-7; v_call: TRBV9; d_call: TRBD2; clone_size: NA
cdr3_aa: CASSSFPFGGGSSYEQYF; cdr3_nt: TGTGCCAGCAGTTCCTTTCCGTTTGGGGGGGGAAGCTCCTACGAGCAGTACTTC; j_call: TRBJ2-7; v_call: TRBV28; d_call: TRBD2; clone_size: NA
cdr3_aa: CASERGSGNTIYF; cdr3_nt: TGTGCCAGCGAAAGGGGCTCTGGAAACACCATATATTTT; j_call: TRBJ1-3; v_call: TRBV12-3/TRBV12-4; d_call: NA; clone_size: once
cdr3_aa: CASRGGGWTDTQYF; cdr3_nt: TGTGCCAGCAGAGGGGGGGGCTGGACAGATACGCAGTATTTT; j_call: TRBJ2-3; v_call: TRBV11-2; d_call: NA; clone_size: NA
cdr3_aa: CASSYSIAGDTQYF; cdr3_nt: TGTGCCAGCAGTTACTCGATCGCCGGAGATACGCAGTATTTT; j_call: TRBJ2-3; v_call: TRBV6-5; d_call: NA; clone_size: NA
cdr3_aa: CASSFSDTQYF; cdr3_nt: TGTGCCAGCAGTTTTTCAGATACGCAGTATTTT; j_call: TRBJ2-3; v_call: TRBV27; d_call: NA; clone_size: NA
cdr3_aa: CASSSRGGQERGQPQHF; cdr3_nt: TGTGCCAGCAGCTCCCGAGGCGGGCAGGAGCGTGGTCAGCCCCAGCATTTT; j_call: TRBJ1-5; v_call: TRBV27; d_call: NA; clone_size: NA
cdr3_aa: CASSPLREGETQYF; cdr3_nt: TGTGCCAGCTCACCACTAAGGGAAGGAGAGACCCAGTACTTC; j_call: TRBJ2-5; v_call: TRBV18; d_call: NA; clone_size: NA
cdr3_aa: CAWSGTGPLYEQYF; cdr3_nt: TGTGCCTGGAGTGGGACAGGGCCTCTCTACGAGCAGTACTTC; j_call: TRBJ2-7; v_call: TRBV30; d_call: TRBD1; clone_size: NA
cdr3_aa: CASSGQGTLNTGELFF; cdr3_nt: TGTGCCAGCTCAGGACAGGGGACCTTAAACACCGGGGAGCTGTTTTTT; j_call: TRBJ2-2; v_call: TRBV18; d_call: TRBD1; clone_size: NA
cdr3_aa: CASSILVSDRYNSPLHF; cdr3_nt: TGTGCCAGTAGTATATTAGTCTCGGACAGATATAATTCACCCCTCCACTTT; j_call: TRBJ1-6; v_call: TRBV19; d_call: NA; clone_size: NA
cdr3_aa: CASSLNLPRTPSYEQYF; cdr3_nt: TGTGCCAGCAGTTTAAATCTCCCCAGGACTCCTTCCTACGAGCAGTACTTC; j_call: TRBJ2-7; v_call: TRBV27; d_call: NA; clone_size: NA
cdr3_aa: CASSLTGTRRDTQYF; cdr3_nt: TGTGCCAGCAGTTTAACAGGGACTAGAAGAGATACGCAGTATTTT; j_call: TRBJ2-3; v_call: TRBV28; d_call: TRBD2; clone_size: NA
cdr3_aa: CASSGPEAFF; cdr3_nt: TGTGCCAGCTCAGGGCCTGAAGCTTTCTTT; j_call: TRBJ1-1; v_call: TRBV18; d_call: NA; clone_size: once
cdr3_aa: CATQGSNTEAFF; cdr3_nt: TGTGCCACCCAGGGCTCGAACACTGAAGCTTTCTTT; j_call: TRBJ1-1; v_call: TRBV24-1; d_call: NA; clone_size: NA
cdr3_aa: CASSPQGPGSMSPLHF; cdr3_nt: TGTGCCAGCAGTCCACAGGGCCCCGGCTCGATGTCACCCCTCCACTTT; j_call: TRBJ1-6; v_call: TRBV27; d_call: NA; clone_size: NA
cdr3_aa: CASSQDPGTKPYEQYF; cdr3_nt: TGCGCCAGCAGCCAAGACCCCGGGACCAAACCCTACGAGCAGTACTTC; j_call: TRBJ2-7; v_call: TRBV4-1; d_call: NA; clone_size: once
cdr3_aa: CASSPGVRSSQPQHF; cdr3_nt: TGTGCCAGCAGTCCAGGGGTCAGGTCGTCTCAGCCCCAGCATTTT; j_call: TRBJ1-5; v_call: TRBV27; d_call: NA; clone_size: NA
cdr3_aa: CASLPRPRNEQFF; cdr3_nt: TGTGCCAGCCTCCCCCGACCGCGAAATGAGCAGTTCTTC; j_call: TRBJ2-1; v_call: TRBV6-5; d_call: NA; clone_size: NA
cdr3_aa: CASSQVGGNYGYTF; cdr3_nt: TGTGCCAGCTCACAGGTTGGAGGGAACTATGGCTACACCTTC; j_call: TRBJ1-2; v_call: TRBV18; d_call: NA; clone_size: NA
cdr3_aa: CASSPLVGGRRTGELFF; cdr3_nt: TGCGCCAGCAGCCCCTTAGTTGGGGGGAGGCGGACCGGGGAGCTGTTTTTT; j_call: TRBJ2-2; v_call: TRBV23-1; d_call: NA; clone_size: NA
cdr3_aa: CASSTRLGAYNEQFF; cdr3_nt: TGTGCCAGCAGCACCAGACTAGGGGCCTACAATGAGCAGTTCTTC; j_call: TRBJ2-1; v_call: TRBV7-8; d_call: NA; clone_size: NA
cdr3_aa: CASSFRPPGRGNTEAFF; cdr3_nt: TGTGCCAGCAGTTTTCGCCCCCCCGGAAGGGGGAACACTGAAGCTTTCTTT; j_call: TRBJ1-1; v_call: TRBV27; d_call: NA; clone_size: medium-sized
cdr3_aa: CASSSIRGEPYGYTF; cdr3_nt: TGTGCCAGCAGTTCCATTAGGGGGGAACCCTATGGCTACACCTTC; j_call: TRBJ1-2; v_call: TRBV28; d_call: NA; clone_size: NA
cdr3_aa: CASSNQGAIPNYGYTF; cdr3_nt: TGTGCCAGCAGTAACCAGGGGGCGATCCCCAACTATGGCTACACCTTC; j_call: TRBJ1-2; v_call: TRBV6-6; d_call: TRBD1; clone_size: NA
cdr3_aa: CASSIEAGRSNQPQHF; cdr3_nt: TGTGCCAGTAGTATAGAGGCAGGGCGTAGCAATCAGCCCCAGCATTTT; j_call: TRBJ1-5; v_call: TRBV19; d_call: NA; clone_size: NA
cdr3_aa: CASSLGFGQAGSEQFF; cdr3_nt: TGCGCCAGCAGCTTGGGGTTTGGACAGGCAGGGAGTGAGCAGTTCTTC; j_call: TRBJ2-1; v_call: TRBV5-1; d_call: TRBD1; clone_size: NA
cdr3_aa: CATSDGDEQYF; cdr3_nt: TGTGCCACCAGTGATGGGGACGAGCAGTACTTC; j_call: TRBJ2-7; v_call: TRBV24-1; d_call: NA; clone_size: NA
cdr3_aa: CASSQADDYGYTF; cdr3_nt: TGTGCCAGCAGTCAGGCCGACGACTATGGCTACACCTTC; j_call: TRBJ1-2; v_call: TRBV6-5; d_call: NA; clone_size: NA
cdr3_aa: CASSYSSVNTEAFF; cdr3_nt: TGTGCCAGCAGTTACTCGTCGGTGAACACTGAAGCTTTCTTT; j_call: TRBJ1-1; v_call: TRBV6-5; d_call: NA; clone_size: NA
cdr3_aa: CATSGRDMLFWRNQPQHF; cdr3_nt: TGTGCCACCAGTGGCCGGGACATGCTCTTCTGGCGCAATCAGCCCCAGCATTTT; j_call: TRBJ1-5; v_call: TRBV24-1; d_call: NA; clone_size: NA
cdr3_aa: CASSNTTGHQPQHF; cdr3_nt: TGTGCCAGCAGCAACACCACAGGGCATCAGCCCCAGCATTTT; j_call: TRBJ1-5; v_call: TRBV7-9; d_call: NA; clone_size: NA
cdr3_aa: CASSLESSTNSPLHF; cdr3_nt: TGCGCCAGCAGCTTGGAGTCCAGTACCAATTCACCCCTCCACTTT; j_call: TRBJ1-6; v_call: TRBV5-1; d_call: NA; clone_size: NA
cdr3_aa: CASSLGLAGNEQFF; cdr3_nt: TGCGCCAGCAGCTTGGGACTAGCGGGCAATGAGCAGTTCTTC; j_call: TRBJ2-1; v_call: TRBV5-1; d_call: TRBD2; clone_size: NA
cdr3_aa: CASSQGTPVYEQYF; cdr3_nt: TGTGCCAGCAGTCAGGGTACACCAGTCTACGAGCAGTACTTC; j_call: TRBJ2-7; v_call: TRBV6-5; d_call: NA; clone_size: NA
cdr3_aa: CASSHREATGYTIYF; cdr3_nt: TGTGCCAGCAGCCACAGGGAAGCGACTGGCTACACCATATATTTT; j_call: TRBJ1-3; v_call: TRBV11-2; d_call: NA; clone_size: NA
cdr3_aa: CASTSGTGVRETQYF; cdr3_nt: TGTGCCAGCACCTCAGGGACGGGTGTTCGGGAGACCCAGTACTTC; j_call: TRBJ2-5; v_call: TRBV7-9; d_call: NA; clone_size: NA
cdr3_aa: CASTTGAEQYF; cdr3_nt: TGTGCCAGCACCACCGGGGCCGAGCAGTACTTC; j_call: TRBJ2-7; v_call: TRBV28; d_call: NA; clone_size: NA
cdr3_aa: CASSLQQGFYEQYF; cdr3_nt: TGTGCCAGCAGCTTACAGCAAGGGTTCTACGAGCAGTACTTC; j_call: TRBJ2-7; v_call: TRBV7-2; d_call: NA; clone_size: NA
cdr3_aa: CASSGVRGPGTEAFF; cdr3_nt: TGTGCCAGCAGTGGTGTCCGGGGGCCTGGCACTGAAGCTTTCTTT; j_call: TRBJ1-1; v_call: TRBV2; d_call: NA; clone_size: NA
cdr3_aa: CASSQDRPPIAGETQYF; cdr3_nt: TGCGCCAGCAGCCAAGATCGGCCCCCCATTGCGGGAGAGACCCAGTACTTC; j_call: TRBJ2-5; v_call: TRBV4-3; d_call: NA; clone_size: NA